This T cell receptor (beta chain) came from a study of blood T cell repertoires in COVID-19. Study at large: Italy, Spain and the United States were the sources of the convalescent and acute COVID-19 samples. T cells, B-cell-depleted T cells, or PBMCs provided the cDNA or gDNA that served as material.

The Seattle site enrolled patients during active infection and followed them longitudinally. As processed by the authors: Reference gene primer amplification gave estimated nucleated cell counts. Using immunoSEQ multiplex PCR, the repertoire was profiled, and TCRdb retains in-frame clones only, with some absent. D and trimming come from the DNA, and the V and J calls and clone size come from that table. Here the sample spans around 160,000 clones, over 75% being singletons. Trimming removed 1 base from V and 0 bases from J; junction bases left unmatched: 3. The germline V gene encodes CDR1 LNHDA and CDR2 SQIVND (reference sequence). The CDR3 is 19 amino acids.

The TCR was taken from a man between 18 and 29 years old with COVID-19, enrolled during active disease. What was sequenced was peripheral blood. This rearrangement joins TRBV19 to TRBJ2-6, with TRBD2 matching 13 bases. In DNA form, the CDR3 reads TGTGCCAGTAGTATAGCGGGACTAGCGGGAAACTCTGGGGCCAACGTCCTGACTTTC. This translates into CASSIAGLAGNSGANVLTF. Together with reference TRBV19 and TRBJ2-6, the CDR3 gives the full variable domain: DGGITQSPKYLFRKEGQNVTLSCEQNLNHDAMYWYRQDPGQGLRLIYYSQIVNDFQKGDIAEGYSVSREKKESFPLTVTSAQKNPTAFYLCASSIAGLAGNSGANVLTFGAGSRLTVL.